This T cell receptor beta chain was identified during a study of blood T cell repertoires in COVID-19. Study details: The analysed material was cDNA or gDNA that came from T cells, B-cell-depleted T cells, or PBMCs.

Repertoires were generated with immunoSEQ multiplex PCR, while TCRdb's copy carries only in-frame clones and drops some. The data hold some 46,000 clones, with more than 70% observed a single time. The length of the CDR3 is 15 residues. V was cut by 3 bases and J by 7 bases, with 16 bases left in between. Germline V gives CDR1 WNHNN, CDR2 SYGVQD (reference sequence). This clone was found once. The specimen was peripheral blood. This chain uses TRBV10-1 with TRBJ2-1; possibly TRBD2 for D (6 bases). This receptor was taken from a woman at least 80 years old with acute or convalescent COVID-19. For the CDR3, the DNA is TGCGCCAGCAGTGAATGGCGGGGATCGAGAAATGAGCAGTTCTTC. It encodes CASSEWRGSRNEQFF.